Listed below are T cell receptor beta chains from one sample, sequenced in a study of cytomegalovirus exposure and HLA in healthy donors. TCRdb's table, derived via immunoSEQ multiplex PCR, lists solely in-frame clones and lacks some. The sample carries roughly 140,000 clones, 60% to 80% recorded once. Sequences were obtained from PBMCs. The receptor set was obtained from a male donor in good health and CMV-seronegative. The CDR3 runs from the conserved cysteine through the conserved F or W. The D gene is left open where the match is weak. Size is stated for part of the rows, as once, few or many counts, or as a class when the clone is expanded.

TRBJ2-7	NA	TRBV19	14	NA	TGTGCCAGTAGTACCCAACACAGCTCCTACGAGCAGTACTTC	CASSTQHSSYEQYF
TRBJ1-2	NA	TRBV5-1	15	NA	TGCGCCAGCAGCCGATCCTCGACAGCTGGGTATGGCTACACCTTC	CASSRSSTAGYGYTF
TRBJ1-5	NA	TRBV10-3	15	TRBD1	TGTGCCATCAGTGAGTCGACAGGGGGGCATCAGCCCCAGCATTTT	CAISESTGGHQPQHF
TRBJ1-1	NA	TRBV18	15	NA	TGTGCCAGCTCACCAGACAGGCCTCGGAACACTGAAGCTTTCTTT	CASSPDRPRNTEAFF
TRBJ2-7	NA	TRBV14	16	TRBD2	TGTGCCAGCAGCCAAAAAGTACTAGCGGCAGGCCTCGAGCAGTACTTC	CASSQKVLAAGLEQYF
TRBJ1-1	NA	TRBV27	14	TRBD1	TGTGCCAGCAGTGAGACAGGGGGGAACGCTGAAGCTTTCTTT	CASSETGGNAEAFF
TRBJ2-5	NA	TRBV9	14	TRBD2	TGTGCCAGCAGCGTAGCGGGAGGGCCCGAGACCCAGTACTTC	CASSVAGGPETQYF
TRBJ2-7	NA	TRBV5-4	15	TRBD1	TGTGCCAGCAGCCCCAAGGGACAGGGGATTTACGAGCAGTACTTC	CASSPKGQGIYEQYF
TRBJ1-2	NA	TRBV6-5	16	NA	TGTGCCAGCAGTTACATTGGTCTGGGGGGGATGGATGGCTACACCTTC	CASSYIGLGGMDGYTF
TRBJ2-7	NA	TRBV18	15	NA	TGTGCCAGCTCACGAGGTCGGGGGAGTTTCTACGAGCAGTACTTC	CASSRGRGSFYEQYF
TRBJ2-1	NA	TRBV5-1	20	TRBD2	TGCGCCAGCAGCTTGGAACCGCCCGGCGGGGGGGGAAGCTCCTACAATGAGCAGTTCTTC	CASSLEPPGGGGSSYNEQFF
TRBJ1-1	NA	TRBV29-1	14	TRBD1	TGCAGCGTTGATCTACAGGGGGCGAACACTGAAGCTTTCTTT	CSVDLQGANTEAFF
TRBJ2-2	NA	TRBV10-3	15	NA	TGTGCCATCAATCGACAGGTCGGAAATACCGGGGAGCTGTTTTTT	CAINRQVGNTGELFF
TRBJ1-1	once	TRBV29-1	13	NA	TGCAGCGCCTCCGGAGTTGGGAACACTGAAGCTTTCTTT	CSASGVGNTEAFF
TRBJ2-7	NA	TRBV20-1	10	NA	TGCAGTGCTGGTCCGACAGAGCAGTACTTC	CSAGPTEQYF
TRBJ2-1	NA	TRBV5-4	15	NA	TGTGCCAGCAGCTTGGGTGGTCAGGCCTACAATGAGCAGTTCTTC	CASSLGGQAYNEQFF
TRBJ1-6	NA	TRBV5-6	17	NA	TGTGCCAGCCTGGGGGGGGACCTCAAGGAGGTATCCTCACCCCTCCACTTT	CASLGGDLKEVSSPLHF
TRBJ1-1	few	TRBV6-5	13	TRBD1	TGTGCCAGCGCGACAGGGATGAACACTGAAGCTTTCTTT	CASATGMNTEAFF
TRBJ1-1	NA	TRBV7-9	14	TRBD1	TGTGCCAGCAGCTCCCAGGGGGCGAGCACTGAAGCTTTCTTT	CASSSQGASTEAFF
TRBJ1-5	NA	TRBV9	12	TRBD1	TGTGCCAGCAGCGGGACAGGGGGCGTCCAGCATTTT	CASSGTGGVQHF
TRBJ1-1	NA	TRBV7-8	18	TRBD1	TGTGCCAGCAGCGAACGGGACAGGGGGGCAAGCAGGAACACTGAAGCTTTCTTT	CASSERDRGASRNTEAFF
TRBJ2-3	NA	TRBV6-4	15	TRBD2	TGTGCCAGCAGTGAGGATAGCGGGGTGACAGATACGCAGTATTTT	CASSEDSGVTDTQYF
TRBJ2-7	NA	TRBV11-3	15	TRBD1	TGTGCCAGCAGCCCTGGACAGGGCCTCTCCTACGAGCAGTACTTC	CASSPGQGLSYEQYF
TRBJ2-2	NA	TRBV7-6	13	NA	TGTGCCAGCAGCCGTACTAGACCCGGGGAGCTGTTTTTT	CASSRTRPGELFF